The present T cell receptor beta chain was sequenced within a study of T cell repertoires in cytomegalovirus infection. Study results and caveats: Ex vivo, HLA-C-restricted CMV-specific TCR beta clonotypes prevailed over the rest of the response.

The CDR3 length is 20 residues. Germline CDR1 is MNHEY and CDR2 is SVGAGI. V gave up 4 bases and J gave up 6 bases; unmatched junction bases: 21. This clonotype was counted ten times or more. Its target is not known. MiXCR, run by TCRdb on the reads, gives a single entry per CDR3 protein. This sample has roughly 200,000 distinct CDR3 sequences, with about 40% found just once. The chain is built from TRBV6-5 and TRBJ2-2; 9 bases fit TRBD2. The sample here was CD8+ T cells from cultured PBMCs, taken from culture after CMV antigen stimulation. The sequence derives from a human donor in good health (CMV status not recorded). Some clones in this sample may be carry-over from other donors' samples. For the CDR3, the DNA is TGTGCCAGCAGTTCCCAATTTCGGGCGGGAGGGCCAAAGCGGGCCGGGGAGCTGTTTTTT. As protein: CASSSQFRAGGPKRAGELFF.